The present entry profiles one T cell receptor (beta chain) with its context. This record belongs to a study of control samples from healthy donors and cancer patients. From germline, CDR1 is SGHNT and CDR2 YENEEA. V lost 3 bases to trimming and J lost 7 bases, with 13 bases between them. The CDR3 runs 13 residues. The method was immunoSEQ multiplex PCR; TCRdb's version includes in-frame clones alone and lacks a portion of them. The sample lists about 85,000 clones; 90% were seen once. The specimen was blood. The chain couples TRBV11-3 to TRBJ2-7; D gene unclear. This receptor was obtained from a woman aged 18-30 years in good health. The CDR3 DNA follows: TGTGCCAGCAGCTTCGACGGCCAGAGGGAGCAGTACTTC. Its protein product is CASSFDGQREQYF.